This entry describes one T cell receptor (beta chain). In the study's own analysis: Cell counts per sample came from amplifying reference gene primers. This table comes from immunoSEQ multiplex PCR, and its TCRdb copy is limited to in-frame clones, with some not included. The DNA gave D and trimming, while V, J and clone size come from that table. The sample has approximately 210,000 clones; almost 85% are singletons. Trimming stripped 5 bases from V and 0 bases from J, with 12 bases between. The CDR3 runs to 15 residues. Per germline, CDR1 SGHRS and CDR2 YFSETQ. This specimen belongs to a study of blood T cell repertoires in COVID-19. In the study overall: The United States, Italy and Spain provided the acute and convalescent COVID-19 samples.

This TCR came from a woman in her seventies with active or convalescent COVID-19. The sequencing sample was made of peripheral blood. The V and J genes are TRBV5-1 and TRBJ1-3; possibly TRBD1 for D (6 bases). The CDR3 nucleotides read TGCGCCAGCAGACCACAGGGCGCCTCTGGAAACACCATATATTTT. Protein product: CASRPQGASGNTIYF.